These 18 T cell receptor beta chains were all obtained from the same sample, sequenced in a study of blood T cells in healthy people across ages. Primed by a sample-barcoded 5' primer and a J-beta primer mix, a second PCR proceeded for about 6 to 11 cycles. TCRdb re-analysed the 5' RACE reads in MiXCR, keeping a single row per CDR3 protein. The repertoire consists of about 720,000 distinct CDR3 sequences, with 20% to 25% occurring once and the leading ten covering less than 25%. The source material was blood. Source of these receptors: a man between 65 and 85 years old in good health.

The chain uses TRBV20-1 and TRBJ1-6, with a tentative D call TRBD1 (6 bases). Germline V gene sequence: CDR1 DFQATT, CDR2 SNEGSKA (reference sequence). This CDR3 has 14 residues. Trimming took 1 base from V and 7 from J, leaving 11 bases between them. In nucleotides, the CDR3 is TGCAGTGCTAGAGCCCAGGGGTGGAATTCACCCCTCCACTTT. This codes for CSARAQGWNSPLHF.

This clonotype was counted at least ten times. The chain combines TRBV29-1 with TRBJ1-4; D possibly corresponds to TRBD1 (5 bases). The CDR3 is 14 residues long. Germline V gene lookup returns CDR1 SQVTM and CDR2 ANQGSEA. V lost 6 bases and J 8 bases, leaving 19 bases between the germline ends. The CDR3 protein is CSVAGNGVYEKLFF. The DNA for the CDR3 is TGCAGCGTGGCAGGGAATGGAGTCTACGAAAAACTGTTTTTT.

In this sample, this clonotype turned up many times. The V and J genes are TRBV12-3 or TRBV12-4 and TRBJ1-2; 7 bases align to TRBD1. This CDR3 is built from 11 residues. After removal of 4 bases from V and 8 bases from J, the junction contained 1 base not matched to a gene. CDR3 coding DNA: TGTGCCAGCAGTTACAGGGGCGGCTACACCTTC. As protein: CASSYRGGYTF.

For this clonotype: The junction shows a germline mismatch at one end, possibly a read error. CDR3 nucleotides: TGTGCCAGCAGCCCCTATAAGAGTCAGCCCCAACATTTT. Translating gives CASSPYKSQPQHF. The rearrangement joins TRBV7-2 to TRBJ1-5; D call uncertain. Germline V gene data show CDR1 as SGHTA and CDR2 as FQGNSA. CDR3 length: 13 residues.

There are many counts of this clonotype. At one boundary the junction diverges from the germline segment, which might be a read error. The chain uses TRBV5-1 and TRBJ1-2, with a possible D match to TRBD1 (5 bases). This CDR3 contains 14 residues. The germline gives CDR1 SGHRS, CDR2 YFSETQ. The CDR3 DNA is TGTGCCAGCAGCTTGGGTCAGGGAAACTATGGCTACACCTTC. It codes for CASSLGQGNYGYTF.

The chain combines TRBV6-1 with TRBJ2-1; D is possibly TRBD1 (6 bases). The DNA matches TRBJ2-7 better at its end, which makes the J call doubtful. CDR3 length: 13 amino acids. Germline CDR1 is MNHNS and CDR2 is SASEGT. The CDR3 DNA reads TGTGCCACCGAGGACAGTGCCTTCTGGGAGCAGTACTTC. Amino acid sequence: CATEDSAFWEQYF.

This chain uses TRBV20-1 with TRBJ2-3; perhaps TRBD2 as D (6 bases). The V and J ends lost 1 base and 4 bases respectively, with 18 bases between them. Germline assignment: CDR1 DFQATT and CDR2 SNEGSKA (reference sequence). The CDR3 has 16 amino acids. The CDR3 region is CSARGLAGSRPDTQYF. The CDR3 DNA sequence: TGCAGTGCTAGAGGACTGGCGGGGAGCCGCCCAGATACGCAGTATTTT.

There are many counts of this clonotype. The chain links TRBV29-1 to TRBJ2-3; 9 bases map to TRBD1. CDR1 is SQVTM, CDR2 ANQGSEA, per germline. The CDR3 is 13 amino acids. Losses at the gene ends were 6 bases for V and 3 bases for J; bases not matched to a gene: 4. The DNA for the CDR3 is TGCAGCGTCGGACAGGGGACGACAGATACGCAGTATTTT. This codes for CSVGQGTTDTQYF.

The table lists this clonotype with a few counts. V usage is TRBV6-2 or TRBV6-3 and J usage is TRBJ1-2; tentatively, D is TRBD1 (5 bases). V lost 2 bases to trimming and J lost 7 bases, with 14 bases between them. CDR1 is MNHEY, CDR2 SVGEGT, per germline. The CDR3 has 14 residues. The chain's CDR3 is CASSYALGQRGYTF. The CDR3 nucleotides read TGTGCCAGCAGTTACGCTTTGGGGCAGCGTGGCTACACCTTC.

This clonotype turned up a few times. The chain has TRBV6-5 and TRBJ1-4; TRBD1 might be the D (6 bases). Looked up from germline, CDR1 is MNHEY and CDR2 is SVGAGI. The CDR3 is made up of 17 amino acids. The V end lost 0 bases, the J end lost 0 bases, and 11 bases lay between the germline ends. The CDR3 sequence: CASSYSRTATTNEKLFF. In DNA, the CDR3 is TGTGCCAGCAGTTACTCGAGGACAGCTACAACTAATGAAAAACTGTTTTTT.

This rearrangement joins TRBV28 to TRBJ2-1; 7 positions match TRBD2. The CDR3 consists of 15 residues. CDR1 and CDR2 (germline): MDHEN, SYDVKM. After removal of 4 bases from V and 4 bases from J, the junction contained 7 bases not matched to a gene. CDR3 in amino acids: CASSSRYSGYNEQFF. The CDR3, as DNA: TGTGCCAGCAGTTCTCGGTATAGCGGGTACAATGAGCAGTTCTTC.

The table lists this clonotype with a few counts. V is TRBV18 and J is TRBJ1-6; D possibly corresponds to TRBD1 (6 bases). The CDR3 extends over 16 amino acids. Deletions cut 2 bases from V and 5 bases from J, with 13 bases between. The germline V gene encodes CDR1 KGHSH and CDR2 LQKENI. CDR3 DNA sequence: TGTGCCAGCTCACCAAGGGGGACGCCGGATAATTCACCCCTCCACTTT. It codes for CASSPRGTPDNSPLHF.

The rearrangement links TRBV9 to TRBJ2-3; 9 bases align to TRBD2. The CDR3 sequence is 16 residues long. Germline CDR1 is SGDLS and CDR2 is YYNGEE. The ends lost 3 bases at V and 6 bases at J; junction bases unmatched: 11. The CDR3 DNA reads TGTGCCAGCAGCGAATTAGCGGGAGTTAATACGGATACGCAGTATTTT. This sequence encodes CASSELAGVNTDTQYF.

This clonotype showed up just a few times. V is TRBV27 and J is TRBJ2-4; D is uncertain. Between the trimmed V and J ends, which lost 6 bases and 4 bases, there was a span of 13 bases. This CDR3 region has 14 residues. The germline gives CDR1 MNHEY, CDR2 SMNVEV (reference sequence). As DNA, the CDR3 is TGTGCCAGCAGCTTCTCGACCCTTAAAAACATTCAGTACTTC. The encoded protein is CASSFSTLKNIQYF.

The gene calls are TRBV5-1 and TRBJ1-4; possible D gene TRBD1, 6 bases. CDR3 length: 15 residues. Trimming left V 5 bases short and J 0 bases short, with 11 bases between. Germline V gives CDR1 SGHRS, CDR2 YFSETQ. CDR3 protein: CASRGGQSTNEKLFF. The CDR3 DNA reads TGCGCCAGCAGAGGCGGACAGTCAACTAATGAAAAACTGTTTTTT.

The CDR3 region is CSARTGPDQPQHF. Written as DNA, the CDR3 is TGCAGTGCAAGGACAGGACCTGATCAGCCCCAGCATTTT. V is TRBV20-1 and J is TRBJ1-5, with 7 bases matching TRBD1. CDR1 is DFQATT, CDR2 SNEGSKA, per germline (reference sequence). The CDR3 loop spans 13 amino acids. Unmatched junction bases numbered 7, after V lost 6 bases and J lost 5 bases.

The chain carries TRBV10-3 and TRBJ2-2; 9 bases agree with TRBD2. The J segment lost 2 bases and the V segment lost 4 bases, leaving 2 bases of the junction unmatched. The germline V gene encodes CDR1 ENHRY and CDR2 SYGVKD. The CDR3 sequence is 15 residues long. CDR3 bases: TGTGCCATCAGTGCTAGCGGGGATAACACCGGGGAGCTGTTTTTT. Residues: CAISASGDNTGELFF.

The J gene is TRBJ2-4, the V gene TRBV28; no definite D call. V shed 8 bases and J shed 0 bases, with 11 bases lying between them. CDR3 length: 14 residues. Germline V lookup: CDR1 MDHEN, CDR2 SYDVKM. The CDR3 DNA sequence: TGTGCCAGCCGAGCCGTCCTAGCCAAAAACATTCAGTACTTC. It specifies CASRAVLAKNIQYF.